Following are 29 T cell receptor beta chains from one sample sequenced in a study of blood T cell repertoires in COVID-19. Method: immunoSEQ multiplex PCR; TCRdb's copy keeps in-frame clones and lacks some. The data show hundreds of thousands of clones, with 75% to 90% seen just once and approximately 1.4% held by the top ten. The sequenced material came from peripheral blood. The receptors derive from a woman between 40 and 50 years old who had recovered from COVID-19.

The CDR3 nucleotides read TGCGCCAGCAGCTGGAGGCCCTCCCAACGCGCCAATGAGCAGTTCTTC. As protein: CASSWRPSQRANEQFF. This chain uses TRBV5-1 with TRBJ2-1; possible D gene TRBD2, 5 bases. Germline-derived CDR1 and CDR2 are SGHRS and YFSETQ. The CDR3 has 16 residues. Trimming left V 3 bases short and J 6 bases short, with 19 bases between.

The V call is TRBV9, the J call TRBJ1-5; a weak D match, TRBD1 (6 bases). Germline V gene data show CDR1 as SGDLS and CDR2 as YYNGEE. Trimming removed 4 bases from V and 0 bases from J, with 17 bases in between. The CDR3 spans 17 residues. The CDR3, as DNA: TGTGCCAGCAGCCCCGGGGGGGGCAGACATAGCAATCAGCCCCAGCATTTT. Its protein is CASSPGGGRHSNQPQHF. The full variable domain, with the rest looked up from reference TRBV9 and TRBJ1-5, is DSGVTQTPKHLITATGQRVTLRCSPRSGDLSVYWYQQSLDQGLQFLIQYYNGEERAKGNILERFSAQQFPDLHSELNLSSLELGDSALYFCASSPGGGRHSNQPQHFGDGTRLSIL.

The rearrangement joins TRBV7-2 to TRBJ1-1; 8 nucleotides match TRBD1. CDR1 SGHTA and CDR2 FQGNSA come from the germline V gene. The CDR3 loop spans 13 amino acids. V lost 6 bases, J lost 3 bases, and 3 bases stayed unmatched. The CDR3 region has the DNA TGTGCCAGCAGGGGACAGGCGTACACTGAAGCTTTCTTT. Translating it yields CASRGQAYTEAFF.

The chain employs TRBV2 and TRBJ2-2; D gene ambiguous. Trimming cost V 5 bases and J 7 bases, with 11 bases left between them. Germline V gives CDR1 SNHLY, CDR2 FYNNEI. The CDR3 consists of 13 residues. Written as DNA, the CDR3 is TGTGCCAGCAGTATAACCATGAGCGGGGAGCTGTTTTTT. Its translation: CASSITMSGELFF. The full variable domain, completed using reference TRBV2 and TRBJ2-2, is EPEVTQTPSHQVTQMGQEVILRCVPISNHLYFYWYRQILGQKVEFLVSFYNNEISEKSEIFDDQFSVERPDGSNFTLKIRSTKLEDSAMYFCASSITMSGELFFGEGSRLTVL.

The genes are TRBV5-1 and TRBJ2-1, with 8 bases matching TRBD1. With V trimmed by 4 bases and J by 4 bases, 4 bases remained unmatched. Germline loops: CDR1 SGHRS, CDR2 YFSETQ. This CDR3 contains 14 residues. CDR3 region: CASSGGQEYNEQFF. In nucleotides, the CDR3 is TGCGCCAGCAGCGGGGGACAGGAGTACAATGAGCAGTTCTTC.

This chain links TRBV25-1 with TRBJ1-2; 8 nucleotides agree with TRBD1. The germline V gene encodes CDR1 MGHDK and CDR2 SYGVNS. J was trimmed by 6 bases and V by 7 bases; bases with no gene match: 10. The CDR3 covers 14 residues. The CDR3 DNA reads TGTGCCAGCACTTTGTCAGGGGGCGCGGATGGCTACACCTTC. Residues: CASTLSGGADGYTF.

This chain joins TRBV5-1 and TRBJ1-4, with a possible D match to TRBD1 (6 bases). CDR1 and CDR2 from the germline V gene are SGHRS and YFSETQ. With 5 bases removed from V and 1 base from J, the gap between germline ends came to 9 bases. The CDR3 contains 14 residues. CDR3 loop: CASSIQGTNEKLFF. CDR3 sequence (DNA): TGCGCCAGCAGTATACAGGGAACTAATGAAAAACTGTTTTTT.

The chain links TRBV14 to TRBJ2-7; weak D call: TRBD1 (5 bases). Germline V CDR1 and CDR2: SGHDN, FVKESK. The CDR3 extends over 13 amino acids. Trimming pared 3 bases from V and 3 bases from J, leaving 9 bases between. The CDR3 region is CASSHRQSYEQYF. For the CDR3, the DNA is TGTGCCAGCAGCCACCGACAGAGCTACGAGCAGTACTTC.

This chain joins TRBV29-1 and TRBJ2-4; D possibly corresponds to TRBD2 (6 bases). The CDR3 is made up of 14 amino acids. The V gene lost 3 bases and the J gene lost 5 bases, with 14 bases spanning the gap. Per the germline V gene, CDR1 is SQVTM and CDR2 is ANQGSEA. CDR3 DNA: TGCAGCGTTGACGGAGGGAGGTGGGAAAACATTCAGTACTTC. Residues: CSVDGGRWENIQYF.

The rearrangement joins TRBV30 to TRBJ1-3, with TRBD1 matching 8 bases. The CDR3 runs 18 residues. V trimming: 5 bases; J trimming: 0 bases; junction bases outside the gene matches: 15. Germline V gene data show CDR1 as GTSNPN and CDR2 as SVGIG (reference sequence). CDR3 coding DNA: TGTGCCTGGGCCGGGACAGGTGCTCCCTTATACTCTGGAAACACCATATATTTT. This gives the protein CAWAGTGAPLYSGNTIYF.

The chain has TRBV11-2 and TRBJ1-3, with D hard to call. With 3 bases removed from V and 0 bases from J, the gap between germline ends came to 6 bases. The CDR3 has 14 amino acids. CDR1 is SGHAT and CDR2 is FQNNGV in the germline V gene. CDR3 residues: CASSFGASGNTIYF. In DNA, the CDR3 is TGTGCCAGCAGCTTCGGTGCCTCTGGAAACACCATATATTTT.

The rearrangement joins TRBV12-3 or TRBV12-4 to TRBJ1-2; no definite D call. V lost 5 bases, J lost 8 bases, and 12 bases lay in between. CDR3 length: 12 amino acids. The CDR3 sequence is CASSPGGRGYTF. The CDR3 DNA is TGTGCCAGCAGTCCGGGTGGAAGGGGCTACACCTTC.

The V call is TRBV7-2, the J call TRBJ2-1; D gene uncertain. Germline lookup yields CDR1 SGHTA and CDR2 FQGNSA. Trimming stripped 1 base from V and 4 bases from J, with 5 bases between. CDR3 size: 13 residues. CDR3 amino acids: CASSLGAYNEQFF. For the CDR3, the DNA is TGTGCCAGCAGCTTAGGGGCGTACAATGAGCAGTTCTTC.

The genes are TRBV9 and TRBJ1-5; D gene ambiguous. Germline CDR1 reads SGDLS; CDR2 reads YYNGEE. V was clipped by 0 bases and J by 7 bases, with 14 bases between them. The CDR3 sequence is 15 residues long. The CDR3 DNA follows: TGTGCCAGCAGCGTAGTAGCCCATTATGAACAGCCCCAGCATTTT. Its protein is CASSVVAHYEQPQHF.

V is TRBV5-1 and J is TRBJ2-3; 7 nucleotides line up with TRBD1. The CDR3 is made up of 18 amino acids. The junction had 12 bases not matched to a gene; V was cut back by 0 bases and J by 2 bases. Germline V lookup: CDR1 SGHRS, CDR2 YFSETQ. CDR3 in DNA: TGCGCCAGCAGCTTGGTAGGCTGGAACAGGGGACCCACAGATACGCAGTATTTT. This translates into CASSLVGWNRGPTDTQYF.

V usage is TRBV3-1 (or the pseudogene TRBV3-2) and J usage is TRBJ1-2; TRBD1 might be the D (6 bases). Trimming cost V 0 bases and J 3 bases, with 14 bases left between them. The CDR3 length is 16 residues. Germline lookup yields CDR1 LGHDT and CDR2 YNNKEL (reference sequence). Here the CDR3 reads CASSQDIRGHHYGYTF. CDR3 DNA sequence: TGTGCCAGCAGCCAAGATATAAGGGGACATCACTATGGCTACACCTTC.

The chain couples TRBV19 to TRBJ1-5, with D unclear. Between the trimmed V and J ends, which lost 5 bases and 4 bases, there was a span of 15 bases. Per germline, CDR1 LNHDA and CDR2 SQIVND (reference sequence). The length of the CDR3 is 15 residues. The CDR3 spells CASSGGRIPNQPQHF. The CDR3 DNA sequence: TGTGCCAGTAGTGGCGGGCGGATCCCGAATCAGCCCCAGCATTTT.

V and J are TRBV23-1 and TRBJ2-4, with a tentative D call TRBD2 (6 bases). TRBV23-1 is an ORF for which the function is uncertain. CDR3 length: 12 amino acids. V was clipped by 11 bases and J by 2 bases, with 10 bases between them. For the CDR3, the DNA is TGCGCCCTGCGGGGAACCAAAAACATTCAGTACTTC. Translation: CALRGTKNIQYF.

The genes are TRBV15 and TRBJ1-4; the D is unclear. The CDR3 has 15 amino acids. The V and J ends lost 0 bases and 5 bases respectively, with 10 bases between them. From germline, CDR1 is LNHNV and CDR2 YYDKDF (reference sequence). DNA of the CDR3: TGTGCCACCAGCAGAGACAGGTGGGCGAATGAAAAACTGTTTTTT. This gives the protein CATSRDRWANEKLFF.

In its sample, this clone was seen a few times. The chain links TRBV2 to TRBJ1-5; D remains unclear. Trimming cost V 3 bases and J 7 bases, with 7 bases left between them. This CDR3 spans 12 amino acids. Germline V gene lookup returns CDR1 SNHLY and CDR2 FYNNEI. The CDR3: CASSDGYQPQHF. The DNA of the CDR3 is TGTGCCAGCAGTGACGGTTACCAGCCCCAGCATTTT.

The chain joins TRBV9 to TRBJ1-3, with D unresolved. Trimming removed 4 bases at V and 0 bases at J, with 11 bases between. CDR1 is SGDLS and CDR2 is YYNGEE in the germline V gene. The CDR3 is made up of 15 amino acids. CDR3 protein: CASSPGRPSGNTIYF. The CDR3 region has the DNA TGTGCCAGCAGCCCTGGGAGACCCTCTGGAAACACCATATATTTT. Together with reference TRBV9 and TRBJ1-3, the CDR3 gives the full variable domain: DSGVTQTPKHLITATGQRVTLRCSPRSGDLSVYWYQQSLDQGLQFLIQYYNGEERAKGNILERFSAQQFPDLHSELNLSSLELGDSALYFCASSPGRPSGNTIYFGEGSWLTVV.

This clone was observed once. The chain links TRBV11-2 to TRBJ1-2; possible D gene TRBD1, 6 bases. V was cut by 5 bases and J by 4 bases, with 17 bases left in between. Germline CDR1 SGHAT, CDR2 FQNNGV. The CDR3 has 15 residues. CDR3: CASSPRTAPSYGYTF. The CDR3 nucleotides read TGTGCCAGCAGCCCCCGGACAGCCCCATCCTATGGCTACACCTTC.

This chain joins TRBV9 and TRBJ2-7, with D maybe TRBD2 (6 bases). This CDR3 region has 14 residues. The ends were cut back, 4 bases at V and 4 bases at J, with 15 bases in the middle. Germline lookup yields CDR1 SGDLS and CDR2 YYNGEE. For the CDR3, the DNA is TGTGCCAGCAGCCACCGGGACGGACTATACGAGCAGTACTTC. The encoded protein is CASSHRDGLYEQYF.

CDR3 in amino acids: CAWKGLAGRGDTQYF. In nucleotides, the CDR3 is TGTGCCTGGAAGGGGCTAGCGGGGCGCGGAGATACGCAGTATTTT. This rearrangement joins TRBV30 to TRBJ2-3; TRBD2 matches 9 bases. This CDR3 is built from 15 residues. Looked up from germline, CDR1 is GTSNPN and CDR2 is SVGIG (reference sequence). V was clipped by 4 bases and J by 5 bases; unmatched bases: 10.

CDR3 protein: CASRGNTDTQYF. The CDR3 coding sequence is TGTGCCAGTAGGGGGAACACAGATACGCAGTATTTT. The chain carries TRBV12-3 or TRBV12-4 and TRBJ2-3; tentatively, D is TRBD1 (6 bases). This CDR3 is built from 12 residues. V dropped 9 bases and J dropped 2 bases, with 9 bases sitting between them.

This CDR3 reads CASSRVSAPGYEQYF. DNA of the CDR3: TGCGCCAGCAGCCGAGTTTCTGCCCCGGGGTACGAGCAGTACTTC. V is TRBV4-1 and J is TRBJ2-7; tentative D call: TRBD2 (5 bases). Trimming left V 4 bases short and J 4 bases short, with 17 bases between. This CDR3 region has 15 residues. The germline CDR1 and CDR2 sequences are MGHRA and YSYEKL.

J is TRBJ2-3 and V is TRBV10-2; 8 bases line up with TRBD2. Per germline, CDR1 WSHSY and CDR2 SAAADI. V dropped 4 bases and J dropped 1; count of bases not matched to a gene: 4. The CDR3 loop spans 15 amino acids. The CDR3 here is CASSGAGARTDTQYF. DNA of the CDR3: TGCGCCAGCAGTGGAGCGGGGGCCCGCACAGATACGCAGTATTTT.

V usage is TRBV3-1 (or the pseudogene TRBV3-2) and J usage is TRBJ1-2; D perhaps matches TRBD1 (6 bases). Germline values: CDR1 LGHDT, CDR2 YNNKEL (reference sequence). The CDR3 covers 15 residues. V lost 0 bases and J 4 bases, leaving 12 bases between the germline ends. This CDR3 is CASSQDQGWGYGYTF. The DNA for the CDR3 is TGTGCCAGCAGCCAAGATCAGGGGTGGGGCTATGGCTACACCTTC.

J is TRBJ1-2 and V is TRBV9; D might be TRBD1 (6 bases). The CDR3 contains 14 residues. CDR1 SGDLS and CDR2 YYNGEE come from the germline V gene. V was shortened by 3 bases and J by 3 bases, with 12 bases between the two germline ends. CDR3 region: CASSARGGHYGYTF. In DNA form, the CDR3 reads TGTGCCAGCAGCGCCCGGGGGGGGCACTATGGCTACACCTTC.